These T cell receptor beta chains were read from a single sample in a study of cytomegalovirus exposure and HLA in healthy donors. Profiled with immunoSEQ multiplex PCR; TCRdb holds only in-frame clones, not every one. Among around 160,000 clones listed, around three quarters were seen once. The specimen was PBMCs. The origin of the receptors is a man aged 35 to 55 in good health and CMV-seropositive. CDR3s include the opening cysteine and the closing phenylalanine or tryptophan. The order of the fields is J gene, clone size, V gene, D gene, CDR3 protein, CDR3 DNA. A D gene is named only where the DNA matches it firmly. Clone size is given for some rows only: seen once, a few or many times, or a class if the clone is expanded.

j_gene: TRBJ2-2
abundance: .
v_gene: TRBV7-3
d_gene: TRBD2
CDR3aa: CASSFGTSAGELFF
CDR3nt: TGTGCCAGCAGCTTCGGGACTAGCGCCGGGGAGCTGTTTTTT

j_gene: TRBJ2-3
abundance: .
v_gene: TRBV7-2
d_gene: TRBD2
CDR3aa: CASSPGLAGSDTQYF
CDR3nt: TGTGCCAGCAGCCCGGGACTAGCGGGGTCAGATACGCAGTATTTT

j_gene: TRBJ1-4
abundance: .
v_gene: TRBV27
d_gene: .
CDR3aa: CASSSQKTGYEKLFF
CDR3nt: TGTGCCAGCAGTTCTCAGAAGACAGGCTATGAAAAACTGTTTTTT

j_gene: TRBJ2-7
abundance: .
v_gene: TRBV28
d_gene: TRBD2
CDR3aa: CASTLRVGLAGGSVREQYF
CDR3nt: TGTGCCAGCACCCTGAGAGTAGGGCTAGCGGGAGGGTCGGTAAGGGAGCAGTACTTC

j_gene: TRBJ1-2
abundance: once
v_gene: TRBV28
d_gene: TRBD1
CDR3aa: CASIGQDHGYTF
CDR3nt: TGTGCCAGCATTGGACAGGATCATGGCTACACCTTC

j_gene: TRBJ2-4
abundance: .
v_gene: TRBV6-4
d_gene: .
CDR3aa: CASSDLEGNLAKNSQYF
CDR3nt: TGTGCCAGCAGTGACTTGGAGGGGAACCTAGCCAAAAACAGTCAGTACTTC

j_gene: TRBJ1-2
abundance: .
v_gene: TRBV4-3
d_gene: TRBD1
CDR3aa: CASSRQQGDPYGYTF
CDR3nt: TGCGCCAGCAGCCGTCAACAGGGGGACCCCTATGGCTACACCTTC

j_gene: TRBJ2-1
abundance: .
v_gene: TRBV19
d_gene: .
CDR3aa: CASSIWEMNSYNEQFF
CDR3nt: TGTGCCAGTAGTATATGGGAGATGAACTCCTACAATGAGCAGTTCTTC

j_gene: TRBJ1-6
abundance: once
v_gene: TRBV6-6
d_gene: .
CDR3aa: CASGVEVSPLHF
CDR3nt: TGTGCCAGCGGGGTGGAGGTTTCACCCCTCCACTTT

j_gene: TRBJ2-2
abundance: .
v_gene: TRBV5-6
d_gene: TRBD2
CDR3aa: CASSLTSGRRNTGELFF
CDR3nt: TGTGCCAGCAGCTTGACTAGCGGGCGACGGAACACCGGGGAGCTGTTTTTT

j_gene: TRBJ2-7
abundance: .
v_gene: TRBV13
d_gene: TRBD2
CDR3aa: CASSLGGGGNSYEQYF
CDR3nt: TGTGCCAGCAGCTTAGGGGGCGGGGGGAACTCCTACGAGCAGTACTTC

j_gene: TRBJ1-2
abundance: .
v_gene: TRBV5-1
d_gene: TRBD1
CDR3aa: CASSLETGERNYGYTF
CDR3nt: TGCGCCAGCAGCTTGGAGACAGGGGAAAGAAACTATGGCTACACCTTC

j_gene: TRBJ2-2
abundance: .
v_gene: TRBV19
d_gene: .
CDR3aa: CASSIHTAPGVGELFF
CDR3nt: TGTGCCAGTAGTATCCATACCGCGCCAGGCGTCGGGGAGCTGTTTTTT

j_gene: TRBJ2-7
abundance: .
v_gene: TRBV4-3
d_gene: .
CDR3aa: CASSHRPQGGYEQYF
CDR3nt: TGCGCCAGCAGCCATAGACCCCAGGGAGGCTACGAGCAGTACTTC

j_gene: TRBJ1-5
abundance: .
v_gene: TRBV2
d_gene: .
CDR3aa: CASSPGGGIGQPQHF
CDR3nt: TGTGCCAGCAGCCCCGGGGGGGGGATTGGTCAGCCCCAGCATTTT

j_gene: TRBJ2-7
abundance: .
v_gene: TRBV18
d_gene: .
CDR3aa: CASSPGGYEQYF
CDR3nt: TGTGCCAGCTCACCCGGCGGGTACGAGCAGTACTTC

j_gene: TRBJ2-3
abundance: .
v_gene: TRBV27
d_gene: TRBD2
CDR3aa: CASSRLAGVGWETDTQYF
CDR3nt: TGTGCCAGCAGCCGACTAGCGGGAGTGGGGTGGGAGACAGATACGCAGTATTTT

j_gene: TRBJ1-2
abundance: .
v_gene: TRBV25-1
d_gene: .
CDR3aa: CASSESGSGLGYTF
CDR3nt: TGTGCCAGCAGTGAAAGCGGAAGTGGACTTGGCTACACCTTC

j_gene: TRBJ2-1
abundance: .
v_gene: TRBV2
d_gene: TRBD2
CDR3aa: CASLYPGLADNEQFF
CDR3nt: TGTGCCAGCTTATACCCTGGACTAGCCGACAATGAGCAGTTCTTC

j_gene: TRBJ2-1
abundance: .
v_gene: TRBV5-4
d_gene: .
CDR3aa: CASSLASGSYNEQFF
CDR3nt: TGTGCCAGCAGCTTGGCGTCCGGCTCCTACAATGAGCAGTTCTTC

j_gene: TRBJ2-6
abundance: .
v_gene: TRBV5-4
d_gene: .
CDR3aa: CASSFPQSGANGLTF
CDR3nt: TGTGCCAGCAGCTTTCCCCAATCTGGGGCCAACGGCCTGACTTTC

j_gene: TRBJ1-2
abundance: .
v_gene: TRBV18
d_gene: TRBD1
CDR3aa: CASSVGTGSDYGYTF
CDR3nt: TGTGCCAGCTCAGTTGGGACAGGGTCGGACTATGGCTACACCTTC

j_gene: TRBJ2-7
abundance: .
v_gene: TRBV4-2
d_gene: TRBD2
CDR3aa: CASSQEPPRGGSSYEQYF
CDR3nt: TGTGCCAGCAGCCAAGAGCCCCCCCGGGGGGGTAGCTCCTACGAGCAGTACTTC

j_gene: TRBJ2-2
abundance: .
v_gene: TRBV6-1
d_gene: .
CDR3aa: CASSEGGTGELFF
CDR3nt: TGTGCCAGCAGCGAAGGAGGCACCGGGGAGCTGTTTTTT

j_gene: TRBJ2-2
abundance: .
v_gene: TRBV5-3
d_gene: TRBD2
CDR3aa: CARSWLAANTGELFF
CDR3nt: TGTGCCAGAAGCTGGCTAGCGGCGAACACCGGGGAGCTGTTTTTT

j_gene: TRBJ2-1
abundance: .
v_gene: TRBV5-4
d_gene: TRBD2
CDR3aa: CASSATSGIENEQFF
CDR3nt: TGTGCCAGCAGCGCGACTAGCGGGATTGAGAATGAGCAGTTCTTC

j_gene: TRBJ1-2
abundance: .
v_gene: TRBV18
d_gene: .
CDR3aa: CASSPAGVANYGYTF
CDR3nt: TGTGCCAGCTCACCCGCAGGGGTGGCTAACTATGGCTACACCTTC

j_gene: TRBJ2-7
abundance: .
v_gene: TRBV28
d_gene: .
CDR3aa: CASSFGRDYEQYF
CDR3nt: TGTGCCAGCAGTTTCGGCCGGGACTACGAGCAGTACTTC

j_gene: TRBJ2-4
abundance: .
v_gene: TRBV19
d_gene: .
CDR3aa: CASSIQGGSSQYF
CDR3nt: TGTGCCAGTAGTATCCAGGGGGGTTCCAGTCAGTACTTC

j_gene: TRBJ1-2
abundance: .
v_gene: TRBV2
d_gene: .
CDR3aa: CASGQGGGYTF
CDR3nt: TGTGCCAGCGGGCAGGGTGGTGGCTACACCTTC

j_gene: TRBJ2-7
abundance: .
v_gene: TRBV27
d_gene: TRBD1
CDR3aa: CASSDTGTGGYEQYF
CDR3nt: TGTGCCAGCAGTGACACCGGGACAGGGGGCTACGAGCAGTACTTC

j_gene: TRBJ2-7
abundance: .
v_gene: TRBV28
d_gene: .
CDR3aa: CASSPGVQAEQYF
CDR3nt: TGTGCCAGCAGTCCCGGGGTTCAGGCCGAGCAGTACTTC

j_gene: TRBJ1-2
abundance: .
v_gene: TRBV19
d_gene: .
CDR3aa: CASSIEGAGNYGYTF
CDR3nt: TGTGCCAGTAGTATAGAAGGGGCAGGGAACTATGGCTACACCTTC

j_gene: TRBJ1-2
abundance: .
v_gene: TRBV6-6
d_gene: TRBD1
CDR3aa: CASTGTVSNYGYTF
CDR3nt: TGTGCCAGCACCGGGACAGTTTCTAACTATGGCTACACCTTC

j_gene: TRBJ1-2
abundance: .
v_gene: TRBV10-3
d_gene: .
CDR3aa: CAISDSGGNQRHGYTF
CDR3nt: TGTGCCATCAGTGACTCGGGGGGGAATCAGAGACATGGCTACACCTTC

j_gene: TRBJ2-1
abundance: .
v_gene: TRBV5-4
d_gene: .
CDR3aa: CASSRRDSDNEQFF
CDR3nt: TGTGCCAGCAGCCGCCGGGACTCAGACAATGAGCAGTTCTTC

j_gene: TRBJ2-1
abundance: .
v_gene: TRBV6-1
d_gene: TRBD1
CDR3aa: CASNWGTGYNEQFF
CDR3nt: TGTGCCAGCAACTGGGGGACAGGGTACAATGAGCAGTTCTTC

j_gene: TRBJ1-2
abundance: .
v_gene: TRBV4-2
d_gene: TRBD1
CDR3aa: CASTSSPHRQGLNGYTF
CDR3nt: TGTGCCAGCACCTCCTCCCCACATCGACAGGGACTTAATGGCTACACCTTC

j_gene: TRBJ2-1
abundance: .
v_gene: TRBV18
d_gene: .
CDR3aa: CASSPGDNEQFF
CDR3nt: TGTGCCAGCTCACCCGGGGATAATGAGCAGTTCTTC

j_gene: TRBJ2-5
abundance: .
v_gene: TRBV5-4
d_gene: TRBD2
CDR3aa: CASSSSGRYQETQYF
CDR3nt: TGTGCCAGCAGCTCGAGCGGGAGGTACCAAGAGACCCAGTACTTC

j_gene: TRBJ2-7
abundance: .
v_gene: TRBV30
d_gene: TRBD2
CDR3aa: CAWSRSGSVLYEQYF
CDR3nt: TGTGCCTGGAGTAGAAGCGGGAGTGTACTCTACGAGCAGTACTTC

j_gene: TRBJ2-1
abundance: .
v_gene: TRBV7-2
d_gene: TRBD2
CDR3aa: CASSATSELNEQFF
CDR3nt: TGTGCCAGCAGCGCCACTAGCGAGTTGAATGAGCAGTTCTTC

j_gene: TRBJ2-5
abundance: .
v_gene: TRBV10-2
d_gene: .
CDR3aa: CASSVDYQETQYF
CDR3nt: TGCGCCAGCAGTGTCGACTACCAAGAGACCCAGTACTTC

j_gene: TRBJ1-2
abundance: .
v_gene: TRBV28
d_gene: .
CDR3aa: CASSGDSPYGYGYTF
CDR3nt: TGTGCCAGCAGTGGTGACAGCCCCTATGGCTATGGCTACACCTTC

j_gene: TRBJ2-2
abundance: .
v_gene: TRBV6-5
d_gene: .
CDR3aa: CASSSFGLDTGELFF
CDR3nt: TGTGCCAGCAGTTCCTTCGGACTTGACACCGGGGAGCTGTTTTTT

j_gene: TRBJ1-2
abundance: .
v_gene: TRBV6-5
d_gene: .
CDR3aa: CASSYSSGTGYTF
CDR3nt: TGTGCCAGCAGTTACTCCTCGGGTACAGGCTACACCTTC

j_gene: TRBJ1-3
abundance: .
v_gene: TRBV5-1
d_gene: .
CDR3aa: CVGMDRDPIYF
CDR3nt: TGCGTAGGAATGGATCGGGATCCCATATATTTT

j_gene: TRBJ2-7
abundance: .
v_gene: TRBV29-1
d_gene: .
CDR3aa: CSVGRGSYEQYF
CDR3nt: TGCAGCGTTGGCAGGGGTTCCTACGAGCAGTACTTC

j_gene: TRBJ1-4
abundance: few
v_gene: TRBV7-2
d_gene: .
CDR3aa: CASSLSQGEKLFF
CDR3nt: TGTGCCAGCAGCTTATCTCAGGGGGAAAAACTGTTTTTT

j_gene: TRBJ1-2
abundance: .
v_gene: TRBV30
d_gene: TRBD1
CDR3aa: CAGYRGPNYGYTF
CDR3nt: TGTGCCGGCTACAGGGGGCCTAACTATGGCTACACCTTC

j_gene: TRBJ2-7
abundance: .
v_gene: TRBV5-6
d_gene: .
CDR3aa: CASSRNSGQPPYEQYF
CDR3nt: TGTGCCAGCAGCCGAAATTCTGGACAGCCCCCCTACGAGCAGTACTTC

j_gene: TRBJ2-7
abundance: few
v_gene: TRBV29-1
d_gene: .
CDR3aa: CSVGGLFYEQYF
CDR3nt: TGCAGCGTTGGGGGACTTTTCTACGAGCAGTACTTC

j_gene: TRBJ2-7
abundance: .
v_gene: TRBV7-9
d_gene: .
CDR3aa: CASSGALDPFYEQYF
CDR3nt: TGTGCCAGCAGCGGAGCTCTCGATCCCTTCTACGAGCAGTACTTC